The sequence of this T cell receptor (beta chain) was determined in a study of T cells in Graves' hyperthyroidism and ophthalmopathy. The CDR3 is 14 amino acids. Germline loops: CDR1 MNHNS, CDR2 SASEGT. After removal of 5 bases from V and 5 bases from J, the junction contained 7 bases not matched to a gene. These patients, aged 18 to 65, had recently diagnosed hyperthyroidism lasting under 2 months. Amplified regions were TCR beta CDR3 sequences from RNA transcripts. First-round RT-PCR targeting the TCR CDR3 was performed with the HTBI primer set. Using its own MiXCR run on the multiplex PCR reads, TCRdb lists one record per CDR3 protein. The profile shows around 520,000 distinct CDR3 sequences, approximately 15% of them singletons. Only a few counts were recorded for this clonotype.

This clonotype originated in a woman in her thirties or forties with Graves' hyperthyroidism. Sequenced sample: blood. This chain uses TRBV6-1 with TRBJ1-1; 8 bases align to TRBD1. In DNA, the CDR3 is TGTGCCAGCAGTTTTGGACAGGGAGTAACTGAAGCTTTCTTT. This gives the protein CASSFGQGVTEAFF.